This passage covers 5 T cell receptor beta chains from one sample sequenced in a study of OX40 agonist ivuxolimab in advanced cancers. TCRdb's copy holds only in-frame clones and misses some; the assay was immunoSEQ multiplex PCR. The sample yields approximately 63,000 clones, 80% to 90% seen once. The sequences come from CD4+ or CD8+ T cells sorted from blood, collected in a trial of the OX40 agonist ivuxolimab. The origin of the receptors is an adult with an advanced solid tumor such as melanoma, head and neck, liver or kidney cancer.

In DNA, the CDR3 is TGTGCCAGCAGCCTTAGCGGGAGTCGTACCGGGGAGCTGTTTTTT. It is translated as CASSLSGSRTGELFF. J is TRBJ2-2 and V is TRBV7-9; 9 bases are shared with TRBD2. Germline CDR1 reads SEHNR; CDR2 reads FQNEAQ (reference sequence). V was clipped by 5 bases and J by 5 bases; unmatched bases: 6. This CDR3 has 15 amino acids.

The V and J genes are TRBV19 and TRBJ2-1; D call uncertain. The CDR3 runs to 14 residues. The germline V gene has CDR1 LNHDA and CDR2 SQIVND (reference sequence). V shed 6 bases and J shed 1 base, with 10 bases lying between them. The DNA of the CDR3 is TGTGCCAGTAGCCATATTAGTTCCTACAATGAGCAGTTCTTC. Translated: CASSHISSYNEQFF. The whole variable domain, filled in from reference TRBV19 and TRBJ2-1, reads DGGITQSPKYLFRKEGQNVTLSCEQNLNHDAMYWYRQDPGQGLRLIYYSQIVNDFQKGDIAEGYSVSREKKESFPLTVTSAQKNPTAFYLCASSHISSYNEQFFGPGTRLTVL.

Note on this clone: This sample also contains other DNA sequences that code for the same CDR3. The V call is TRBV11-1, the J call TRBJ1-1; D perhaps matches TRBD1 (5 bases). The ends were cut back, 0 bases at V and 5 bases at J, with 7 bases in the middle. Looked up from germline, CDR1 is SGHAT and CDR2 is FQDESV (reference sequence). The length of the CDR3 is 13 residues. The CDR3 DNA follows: TGTGCCAGCAGCTTAGCAGGGGCAACTGAAGCTTTCTTT. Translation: CASSLAGATEAFF.

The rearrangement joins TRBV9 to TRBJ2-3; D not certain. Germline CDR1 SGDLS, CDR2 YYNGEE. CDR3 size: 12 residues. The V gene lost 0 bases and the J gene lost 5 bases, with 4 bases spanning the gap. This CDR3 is CASSVGEDTQYF. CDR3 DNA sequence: TGTGCCAGCAGCGTAGGTGAAGATACGCAGTATTTT.

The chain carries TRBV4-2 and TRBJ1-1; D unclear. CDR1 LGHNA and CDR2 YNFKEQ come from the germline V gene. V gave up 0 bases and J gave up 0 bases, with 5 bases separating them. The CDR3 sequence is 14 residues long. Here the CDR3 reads CASSQDRLNTEAFF. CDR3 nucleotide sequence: TGTGCCAGCAGCCAAGATCGTTTGAACACTGAAGCTTTCTTT.